This T cell receptor (beta chain) was identified during a study of CD8 T cells in Susac syndrome (dated by TCRdb to between 2018 and 2021). Describing the broader study: Repertoire sequencing was used to test whether CD8+ T cell activation and differentiation in Susac syndrome was antigen driven.

The germline V gene sets CDR1 to SQVTM and CDR2 to ANQGSEA. Here V drops 3 bases and J drops 10 bases, and the junction holds 11 bases not matched to any gene. The CDR3 covers 15 residues, taking in both the cysteine and the phenylalanine. Here the CDR3 DNA is all that survives: 45 bases in frame from base 1. High-throughput TCR beta sequencing profiled peripheral blood CD8+ and CD4+ T cells from healthy donors, Susac syndrome patients and multiple sclerosis patients. Healthy donors were age- and sex-matched controls. CD8+ TEMRA cells were enriched by FACS, while bulk CD8+ and CD4+ T cells were purified by magnetic negative isolation. Blood was collected in EDTA tubes and processed within 24 hours, with PBMCs isolated through density gradient centrifugation. PBMCs destined for TCR sequencing were cryopreserved in liquid nitrogen and later thawed in a 37 °C water bath. The sorted or isolated CD4+, CD8+ and CD8+ TEMRA cells reached a purity of at least 90%.

RNA was extracted using the RNeasy kit, and about 0.5 to 1 ug of the RNA was reverse transcribed with random hexamers. The immunoSEQ multiplex PCR assay, covering 54 Vbeta and 13 Jbeta segments, was used to amplify TCR beta CDR3 regions. Bias from PCR amplification was corrected by using a synthetic template baseline for primer optimization and for computational correction. For the original study's pipeline: Reads were annotated to V, D and J genes per IMGT and analyzed with immunoSEQ Analyzer, keeping only productive sequences. Clonality was calculated as one minus the Shannon entropy normalized by log2 of the number of productive unique sequences. For each patient and control, public and private clones were evaluated within the 100 most prevalent clones. Clones were defined as Susac-specific if absent from the healthy and MS cohorts, from some 1,000 published viral clones and from other ImmuneACCESS disease sequences. TCRdb cleaned the public reads at Q25 with fastp, built clones with MiXCR and kept in-frame beta chains. Merged by CDR3 protein, the rows form single entries marked with the most common genes and DNA. TCRdb's processing, not the authors' own work, is the source of the V and J calls. In all, the sample holds roughly 130,000 distinct CDR3 sequences, and around 96% of those were seen once. The top ten hold approximately 0.12% of the sample.

Points on this clonotype: The antigen it recognizes is unknown. Base qualities are missing; no much larger clone stands one base away.

The paper as a whole reports these results and caveats: The study acknowledged that relatively few individuals were included in the TCR sequencing and HLA analysis.

This TCR came from a human donor in good health. Source material: CD4+ T cells from PBMCs. The rearranged segments are TRBV29-1 and TRBJ2-1; 11 bases in between match TRBD2. DNA sequence: TGCAGCGTTGACCCCGCTACTAGCGGGAGATGGGAGCAGTTCTTC. This sequence encodes CSVDPATSGRWEQFF.